Detailed here is one T cell receptor (beta chain). CDR3 length: 14 residues. V was clipped by 7 bases and J by 4 bases, with 15 bases between them. Germline values: CDR1 SGDLS, CDR2 YYNGEE. The data derive from a study of blood T cell repertoires in COVID-19. How the authors handled the data: Amplified reference gene primers provided the basis for estimating nucleated cell counts. Clones were read by immunoSEQ multiplex PCR, and TCRdb kept only the in-frame ones, dropping some. Clonal size and the V and J genes are those of that table, whereas D and trimming came from the DNA. The table shows some 220,000 clones, with roughly 91% occurring only once.

This receptor was obtained from a man between 25 and 39 years old with COVID-19, enrolled during active disease. Sequencing input: peripheral blood. The chain carries TRBV9 and TRBJ1-3; D is possibly TRBD1 (6 bases). The CDR3 nucleotides read TGTGCCAGCGGGGGGGCCTCTTGGGGAAACACCATATATTTT. It is translated as CASGGASWGNTIYF. Together with reference TRBV9 and TRBJ1-3, the CDR3 gives the full variable domain: DSGVTQTPKHLITATGQRVTLRCSPRSGDLSVYWYQQSLDQGLQFLIQYYNGEERAKGNILERFSAQQFPDLHSELNLSSLELGDSALYFCASGGASWGNTIYFGEGSWLTVV.